The clone carrying this T cell receptor beta chain was counted only a few times. The antigen is undetermined. Per germline, CDR1 SQVTM and CDR2 ANQGSEA. Trimming took 0 bases from V and 3 from J, leaving 9 bases between them. The CDR3 contains 13 residues. This sample is drawn from a study of T cells in Graves' hyperthyroidism and ophthalmopathy. Background on the study: Specimen type is peripheral blood, collected at initial diagnosis prior to any treatment.

Hyperthyroidism had been newly diagnosed in patients aged 18 to 65, and its duration was under 2 months. TCR beta CDR3 regions were amplified from RNA transcripts. The HTBI set primed first-round TCR CDR3 RT-PCR. TCRdb redid the calling of the multiplex PCR reads with MiXCR, one entry per CDR3 protein. Among fewer than 900,000 distinct CDR3 sequences listed, 18% were seen once. Study-wide results and caveats: Most expanded thyroid clonotypes above 0.001 also appeared in blood.

Material for sequencing was blood. This TCR was sampled from a woman aged 45-60 years with Graves' hyperthyroidism that later progressed to Graves' ophthalmopathy. V gene TRBV29-1 combines with J gene TRBJ2-7, with no clear D. The CDR3 DNA follows: TGCAGCGTTGAAGATTCCCAACGCTACGAGCAGTACTTC. The encoded protein is CSVEDSQRYEQYF.